This T cell receptor beta chain was sequenced in a study of identical twins. Findings of the study overall: Twins shared out-of-frame alpha sequences with excess low generation probability.

Regarding this clonotype: Antigen: not known.

Template switching, a step in the protocol, added a universal primer site, and cDNA carried unique molecular identifiers. TCRdb analysed the 5' RACE reads with MiXCR anew, one entry per CDR3 protein. The sample has roughly 350,000 distinct CDR3 sequences, more than 9% seen once. Per the germline V gene, CDR1 is SNHLY and CDR2 is FYNNEI. Trimming removed 11 bases from V and 1 base from J, with 11 bases in between. The CDR3 loop spans 13 amino acids. The data were also submitted as part of a second study, on yellow fever vaccine responses in identical twins.

The chain is built from TRBV2 and TRBJ2-2; the D gene is possibly TRBD1 (6 bases). Sequenced: CD8+ T cells sorted from blood. This receptor was obtained from a woman in her late teens or twenties in good health. CDR3 loop: CAPRDKNTGELFF. The CDR3 region has the DNA TGTGCCCCCCGGGACAAGAACACCGGGGAGCTGTTTTTT. Supplemented by reference TRBV2 and TRBJ2-2, the full variable domain reads EPEVTQTPSHQVTQMGQEVILRCVPISNHLYFYWYRQILGQKVEFLVSFYNNEISEKSEIFDDQFSVERPDGSNFTLKIRSTKLEDSAMYFCAPRDKNTGELFFGEGSRLTVL.